This T cell receptor (beta chain) was sequenced during a study of shared clonotypes between healthy human individuals (dated by TCRdb to the early 2020s). General notes on the study: The cohort comprised a couple of women and a few men aged 18 to 49 years. Libraries were prepared and TCR repertoires were sequenced by different laboratories using diverse techniques, in order to increase sequencing depth and limit assay-specific biases. The study deeply sequenced blood TCR repertoires of about five healthy adults to estimate repertoire size and the extent of clonotype sharing between individuals. For each donor, three plates each were used for CD4 naive and CD4 memory, two plates were used for CD8 naive, and one plate was used for CD8 memory. Per donor, leukapheresis produced somewhere between about 0.94 and 9.5 billion PBMCs.

The donors were healthy, HIV-negative adults who had no recently reported acute infections or vaccinations. Only Caucasian adults living in Nashville, Tennessee, USA were represented among the donors. CD4+ T cells were enriched by magnetic negative selection; naive cells were then positively selected on CD45RA, and the negative fraction formed the memory subset. Blood was obtained by leukapheresis, after which PBMCs were separated by Ficoll-Histopaque density gradient centrifugation and cryopreserved in liquid nitrogen vapor phase. Analytical flow cytometry was used to check the purity and quantity of every magnetically sorted T cell population. Genomic DNA was isolated from each sorted fraction and quantified by UV absorbance on a Nanodrop 2000c. Using the deep immunoSEQ assay, TCR CDR3 regions were amplified from genomic DNA by multiplex PCR. Extracted genomic DNA from each cell subset was distributed evenly across all wells of several immunoSEQ 96-well plates, and each plate was treated as a replicate. For sorted subsets, roughly 200 ng of genomic DNA, equivalent to some 30,000 T cell genomes, went into each replicate PCR. The purified libraries were quantified using a Qubit 3.0 fluorometer, sized with a Bioanalyzer 2100, and then quantified again using the KAPA Library Quantification kit. Every immunoSEQ 96-well plate was sequenced on a separate single-read 150-cycle Illumina NextSeq 550 flow cell. Regarding the original processing steps: Because the immunoSEQ output included only junctional sequences and no quality scores, the filtering could not be the same as the filtering used for full-length reads. To assign V/J genes and CDR3, sequences were annotated using PyIR, a Python wrapper for IgBLAST v1.9, with IMGT germline references. Reads with weak V/J assignments (E-value above 1e-6), missing CDR3, stop codons, out-of-frame junctions, or ambiguous translated residues were removed. V3J clonotypes were defined as sequences sharing an identical inferred V gene, J gene, and CDR3 amino acid sequence. Percentage overlap between repertoires was computed as shared unique clonotypes divided by the size of the smaller repertoire. Richness of each repertoire was evaluated using RTK rarefaction, the Chao1 estimator, and Recon v2.1 estimates of unobserved clonotypes. Generation probabilities were computed with OLGA for all TCRbeta clonotypes obtained by the gDNA method from several donors. Not all clones reach the TCRdb copy of this immuneACCESS table, which keeps in-frame sequences only. Checked studies attribute under half of the gap to unresolved V genes and leave the rest unexplained. The D gene and trimming were derived from the DNA, and the V and J assignments and clone size from that table. The sample data list roughly 1,000,000 clones, and about four fifths of these were observed just once. The ten top clones hold roughly 0.61% of the sample.

The paper's findings and limits, for the study overall: Clonotypes shared by all four sorted-subset donors showed higher generation probabilities than non-shared clonotypes. Sampling was limited to blood, and TCR repertoires in tissue likely differ from TCR repertoires in blood. Naive subsets generally had larger estimated clonotype richness than memory subsets. Roughly 5.2% of naive CD4, 3.5% of naive CD8, around 2.3% of memory CD4, and roughly 0.4% of memory CD8 clonotypes were shared across a few donors. Pairwise subsampling indicated that sequencing depth was expected to affect the degree of clonotype sharing among donors. The small number of donors limited the genetic and exposure-history diversity represented. Rarefaction of sorted-subset datasets indicated incomplete sequencing despite the large sequencing depth.

As to this clone: Its recognized antigen is unknown. No base quality values were provided; no much bigger clone lies one nucleotide off.

The junction shows trimming of 0 bases on V and 1 base on J, plus 6 bases between the germline ends. CDR1 LNHDA and CDR2 SQIVND were looked up in the germline V gene (reference sequence). The CDR3 goes from the cysteine to the phenylalanine over 15 residues. Only the CDR3 region is kept as DNA, spanning 45 bases read in frame from base 1. Recombination joined TRBV19 with TRBJ2-2, with an unclear D gene assignment. The sample was memory CD4+ T cells from PBMCs. This specimen's cell subset or site label, interpreted: CD45RA-negative fraction. This TCR was sampled from a man between 18 and 29 years old in good health. Some clones in this sample may be carry-over from other donors' samples. Read as DNA, the sequence is TGTGCCAGTAGTATAGAGGGCAGGAACACCGGGGAGCTGTTTTTT. The resulting protein is CASSIEGRNTGELFF. Here the CDR3 is joined to the reference TRBV19 and TRBJ2-2 genes, and the full variable domain is: DGGITQSPKYLFRKEGQNVTLSCEQNLNHDAMYWYRQDPGQGLRLIYYSQIVNDFQKGDIAEGYSVSREKKESFPLTVTSAQKNPTAFYLCASSIEGRNTGELFFGEGSRLTVL.